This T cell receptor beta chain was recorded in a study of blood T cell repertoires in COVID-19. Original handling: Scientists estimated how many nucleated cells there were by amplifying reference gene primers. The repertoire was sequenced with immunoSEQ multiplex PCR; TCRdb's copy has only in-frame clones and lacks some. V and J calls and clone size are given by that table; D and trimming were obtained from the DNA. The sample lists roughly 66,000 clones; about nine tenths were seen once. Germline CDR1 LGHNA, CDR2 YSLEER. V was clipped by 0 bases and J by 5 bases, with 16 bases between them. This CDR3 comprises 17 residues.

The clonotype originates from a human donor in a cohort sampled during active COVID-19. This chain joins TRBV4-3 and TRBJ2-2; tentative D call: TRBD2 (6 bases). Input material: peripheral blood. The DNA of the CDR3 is TGCGCCAGCAGCCAAGATAGGAGGGGTTTACGAACCGGGGAGCTGTTTTTT. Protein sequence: CASSQDRRGLRTGELFF.